This passage covers 27 T cell receptor beta chains from one sample sequenced in a study of cytomegalovirus exposure and HLA in healthy donors. The study ran its PCR with 60 Vbeta and 13 Jbeta primers. Using immunoSEQ multiplex PCR, the repertoire was profiled, and TCRdb retains in-frame clones only, with some absent. The sample yields about 56,000 clones, about four fifths seen once. What was sequenced was PBMCs. The receptors stem from a man between 35 and 55 years old in good health and CMV-seronegative.

The chain is built from TRBV18 and TRBJ1-5, with 7 bases lining up with TRBD1. The CDR3 is made up of 15 amino acids. The germline gives CDR1 KGHSH, CDR2 LQKENI. Losses at the gene ends were 8 bases for V and 5 bases for J; bases not matched to a gene: 12. The CDR3 nucleotides read TGTGCCAGCCAAGTCGACCTAACAGGGGATCAGCCCCAGCATTTT. As protein: CASQVDLTGDQPQHF.

V is TRBV30 and J is TRBJ1-2, with TRBD1 matching over 12 bases. J was trimmed by 6 bases and V by 4 bases; bases with no gene match: 6. The germline CDR1 and CDR2 sequences are GTSNPN and SVGIG (reference sequence). This CDR3 spans 14 amino acids. CDR3 residues: CAWTGQGARDGYTF. The CDR3 DNA follows: TGTGCCTGGACGGGACAGGGGGCGCGTGATGGCTACACCTTC.

The chain joins TRBV6-5 to TRBJ2-5, with D perhaps TRBD2 (6 bases). The end of the DNA is better explained by TRBJ2-7, so the J call may be wrong. The CDR3 consists of 15 residues. Germline V lookup: CDR1 MNHEY, CDR2 SVGAGI. The CDR3 sequence is CASSYGSSGSYEQYF. The CDR3 bases are TGTGCCAGCAGTTACGGCTCCAGCGGGTCCTACGAGCAGTACTTC.

The chain has TRBV7-2 and TRBJ1-2; TRBD1 matches 9 bases. Germline V CDR1 and CDR2: SGHTA, FQGNSA. CDR3 length: 16 amino acids. The J segment lost 6 bases and the V segment lost 1 base, leaving 9 bases of the junction unmatched. The CDR3 spells CASSLEQGAFVNGYTF. CDR3 sequence (DNA): TGTGCCAGCAGCTTAGAACAGGGGGCGTTTGTGAATGGCTACACCTTC.

CDR3 in amino acids: CASSLMSGGTNEQFF. The CDR3 nucleotides are TGCGCCAGCAGCTTGATGAGCGGGGGGACCAATGAGCAGTTCTTC. The chain combines TRBV5-1 with TRBJ2-1; TRBD2 aligns across 9 bases. Germline V gene sequence: CDR1 SGHRS, CDR2 YFSETQ. The CDR3 length is 15 residues. After removal of 1 base from V and 6 bases from J, the junction contained 5 bases not matched to a gene.

The chain combines TRBV30 with TRBJ1-2; D is unresolved. The V and J ends lost 1 base and 6 bases respectively, with 18 bases between them. Germline CDR1 reads GTSNPN; CDR2 reads SVGIG (reference sequence). This CDR3 has 15 residues. DNA for the CDR3: TGTGCCTGGAGTGCCCACACCCGAGTACTACATGGCTACACCTTC. Protein sequence: CAWSAHTRVLHGYTF.

This clone was detected only once. This chain links TRBV30 with TRBJ1-5; 7 nucleotides line up with TRBD1. V lost 2 bases and J lost 4; bases outside the gene matches: 8. The CDR3 length is 15 residues. Germline V lookup: CDR1 GTSNPN, CDR2 SVGIG (reference sequence). CDR3 nucleotide sequence: TGTGCCTGGAGTACCTCAACAGGGGCGAATCAGCCCCAGCATTTT. Translation: CAWSTSTGANQPQHF.

This chain joins TRBV6-5 and TRBJ2-5; D uncertain. Germline CDR1 is MNHEY and CDR2 is SVGAGI. The V end lost 6 bases, the J end lost 1 base, and 9 bases lay between the germline ends. The CDR3 contains 13 residues. CDR3 sequence (DNA): TGTGCCAGCAGGCCGTGGCTCCAAGAGACCCAGTACTTC. Translation: CASRPWLQETQYF.

This clone came up once. The chain carries TRBV2 and TRBJ1-1, with TRBD1 matching over 7 bases. J was trimmed by 0 bases and V by 8 bases; bases with no gene match: 9. This CDR3 region has 15 residues. Germline values: CDR1 SNHLY, CDR2 FYNNEI. CDR3 bases: TGTGCCAGCGCCTTAAGAGGGACAGTGAACACTGAAGCTTTCTTT. Translating it yields CASALRGTVNTEAFF.

This clone was seen only once. The J gene is TRBJ1-1, the V gene TRBV19, with 8 bases fitting TRBD1. The CDR3 contains 12 residues. Germline V gene sequence: CDR1 LNHDA, CDR2 SQIVND (reference sequence). V lost 6 bases and J lost 10; bases outside the gene matches: 7. This CDR3 reads CASSKTGAVAFF. The DNA of the CDR3 is TGTGCCAGTAGCAAGACAGGGGCGGTAGCTTTCTTT.

The table lists this clone with a few counts. The chain has TRBV5-6 and TRBJ2-1; 14 positions match TRBD2. CDR1 SGHDT and CDR2 YYEEEE come from the germline V gene. The junction had 7 bases not matched to a gene; V was cut back by 0 bases and J by 8 bases. The CDR3 sequence is 17 residues long. The CDR3 DNA is TGTGCCAGCAGCTTGGGACTAGCGGGGGGGCTTGGCGATGAGCAGTTCTTC. Its translation: CASSLGLAGGLGDEQFF.

CDR3: CASSLERGRGNTIYF. CDR3 sequence (DNA): TGTGCCAGCAGCTTAGAGAGAGGCCGTGGAAACACCATATATTTT. V gene TRBV7-6 combines with J gene TRBJ1-3; D unclear. Germline V gives CDR1 SGHVS, CDR2 FNYEAQ. V lost 1 base to trimming and J lost 3 bases, with 10 bases between them. The CDR3 consists of 15 residues.

This chain connects TRBV5-4 to TRBJ2-3; D possibly corresponds to TRBD2 (6 bases). Germline V CDR1 and CDR2: SGHNT, YYREEE (reference sequence). The CDR3 loop spans 16 amino acids. V was clipped by 1 base and J by 0 bases, with 12 bases between them. The DNA of the CDR3 is TGTGCCAGCAGCTTGAGATCTCGGGGGAGCACAGATACGCAGTATTTT. It codes for CASSLRSRGSTDTQYF.

The chain has TRBV7-2 and TRBJ2-1; no reliable D call. Trimming cost V 2 bases and J 5 bases, with 13 bases left between them. The CDR3 has 15 residues. CDR1 and CDR2 (germline): SGHTA, FQGNSA. This CDR3 reads CASSLRIAPHNEQFF. The CDR3, as DNA: TGTGCCAGCAGCTTACGAATAGCCCCTCACAATGAGCAGTTCTTC.

The chain combines TRBV6-6 with TRBJ2-7, with D possibly being TRBD1 (6 bases). The CDR3 is 13 residues long. CDR1 MNHNY and CDR2 SVGAGI come from the germline V gene (reference sequence). V was pared by 11 bases and J by 4 bases, with 18 bases between. CDR3 DNA sequence: TGTGCCGCTCGGGACACCGCAGAGTACGAGCAGTACTTC. It specifies CAARDTAEYEQYF.

CDR3: CASSLALGQSNEQFF. CDR3 nucleotides: TGTGCCAGCAGCTTAGCGTTGGGACAGAGTAATGAGCAGTTCTTC. The gene calls are TRBV7-2 and TRBJ2-1; 7 bases match TRBD1. The CDR3 totals 15 residues. J lost 7 bases, V lost 0 bases, and 6 bases had no gene match. Germline V gene sequence: CDR1 SGHTA, CDR2 FQGNSA. The complete variable domain, with remaining parts taken from reference TRBV7-2 and TRBJ2-1, reads GAGVSQSPSNKVTEKGKDVELRCDPISGHTALYWYRQSLGQGLEFLIYFQGNSAPDKSGLPSDRFSAERTGGSVSTLTIQRTQQEDSAVYLCASSLALGQSNEQFFGPGTRLTVL.

The V call is TRBV7-9, the J call TRBJ1-2; TRBD1 agrees at 9 bases. This CDR3 spans 18 amino acids. The germline V gene has CDR1 SEHNR and CDR2 FQNEAQ (reference sequence). V was pared by 5 bases and J by 8 bases, with 21 bases of the junction left unmatched. The CDR3 sequence: CASSHTGTGRSVRGGYTF. CDR3 coding DNA: TGTGCCAGCAGCCATACCGGGACAGGGCGTTCGGTACGAGGAGGCTACACCTTC.

J is TRBJ1-4 and V is TRBV7-2, with 8 bases matching TRBD1. The CDR3 covers 15 residues. V was clipped by 2 bases and J by 6 bases; unmatched bases: 5. The V gene's germline CDR1 is SGHTA and CDR2 FQGNSA. CDR3 region: CASSLYSGGDEKLFF. The CDR3, as DNA: TGTGCCAGCAGCTTATATTCAGGGGGCGATGAAAAACTGTTTTTT.

The chain recombines TRBV7-8 with TRBJ1-5, with 7 bases fitting TRBD1. CDR3 length equals 16 residues. The germline V gene encodes CDR1 SGHVS and CDR2 FQNEAQ. V shed 5 bases and J 3 bases; nucleotides not matched to a gene: 10. The CDR3 spells CASSTAGGVNNQPQHF. CDR3 bases: TGTGCCAGCAGCACCGCAGGGGGTGTAAACAATCAGCCCCAGCATTTT.

This chain connects TRBV18 to TRBJ2-2; TRBD2 aligns across 14 bases. In germline, CDR1 is KGHSH, CDR2 LQKENI. Trimming removed 5 bases from V and 2 bases from J; junction bases left unmatched: 4. This CDR3 contains 17 residues. CDR3 amino acids: CASSSGLAGANTGELFF. Here the CDR3 DNA reads TGTGCCAGCTCATCGGGACTAGCGGGGGCCAACACCGGGGAGCTGTTTTTT.

The chain links TRBV5-1 to TRBJ1-6; TRBD1 agrees at 10 bases. Looked up from germline, CDR1 is SGHRS and CDR2 is YFSETQ. The CDR3 covers 15 residues. With 0 bases clipped from V and 8 bases from J, the junction kept 2 bases outside the gene matches. The CDR3 DNA reads as TGCGCCAGCAGCTTGGAGGGGACAGGGGATTCACCCCTCCACTTT. It specifies CASSLEGTGDSPLHF.

The rearrangement uses TRBV6-6 and TRBJ1-1, with 9 bases aligning to TRBD1. V gave up 6 bases and J gave up 3 bases; unmatched junction bases: 5. The germline V gene has CDR1 MNHNY and CDR2 SVGAGI (reference sequence). There are 14 residues in the CDR3. The CDR3 loop is CASSTTGGDTEAFF. The CDR3 DNA reads as TGTGCCAGCAGCACGACAGGGGGGGACACTGAAGCTTTCTTT.

V and J are TRBV27 and TRBJ2-5; perhaps TRBD1 as D (7 bases). Trimming took off 6 bases at V and 5 bases at J, with 25 bases between the two ends. CDR1 and CDR2 (germline): MNHEY, SMNVEV (reference sequence). CDR3 size: 17 residues. CDR3 coding DNA: TGTGCCAGCAGCCAGGACAGGATTTACCCGGGGGTGGAGACCCAGTACTTC. Translating gives CASSQDRIYPGVETQYF.

The chain joins TRBV7-3 to TRBJ2-3; D possibly corresponds to TRBD2 (5 bases). The V gene lost 2 bases and the J gene lost 5 bases, with 11 bases spanning the gap. The CDR3 length is 14 residues. Germline CDR1 is SGHTA and CDR2 is FQGTGA. The CDR3 DNA reads as TGTGCCAGCAGCTTAGATCTTCGGGGAGATACGCAGTATTTT. This codes for CASSLDLRGDTQYF.

The J gene is TRBJ2-5, the V gene TRBV5-6; tentatively, D is TRBD1 (5 bases). The V end was cut by 1 base, the J end by 3 bases, with 10 bases between. Germline values: CDR1 SGHDT, CDR2 YYEEEE. This CDR3 contains 14 residues. CDR3: CASSLIGREETQYF. The CDR3 DNA follows: TGTGCCAGCAGCTTGATCGGCAGGGAAGAGACCCAGTACTTC.

The chain joins TRBV9 to TRBJ2-3; 12 positions match TRBD2. The CDR3 covers 16 residues. CDR1 is SGDLS, CDR2 YYNGEE, per germline. After removal of 3 bases from V and 1 base from J, the junction contained 3 bases not matched to a gene. The CDR3 loop reads CASSARTSGGTDTQYF. The CDR3 DNA reads TGTGCCAGCAGCGCGAGGACTAGCGGGGGCACAGATACGCAGTATTTT.

This clone has only a few counts. The rearrangement uses TRBV30 and TRBJ2-1, with TRBD2 identical over 9 bases. Per germline, CDR1 GTSNPN and CDR2 SVGIG (reference sequence). CDR3 length: 16 residues. V shed 4 bases, J shed 9 bases, and the junction held 16 bases outside the gene matches. CDR3 protein: CAWTTPGAGGFSEQFF. The CDR3, as DNA: TGTGCCTGGACTACACCGGGAGCGGGGGGATTCAGTGAGCAGTTCTTC.